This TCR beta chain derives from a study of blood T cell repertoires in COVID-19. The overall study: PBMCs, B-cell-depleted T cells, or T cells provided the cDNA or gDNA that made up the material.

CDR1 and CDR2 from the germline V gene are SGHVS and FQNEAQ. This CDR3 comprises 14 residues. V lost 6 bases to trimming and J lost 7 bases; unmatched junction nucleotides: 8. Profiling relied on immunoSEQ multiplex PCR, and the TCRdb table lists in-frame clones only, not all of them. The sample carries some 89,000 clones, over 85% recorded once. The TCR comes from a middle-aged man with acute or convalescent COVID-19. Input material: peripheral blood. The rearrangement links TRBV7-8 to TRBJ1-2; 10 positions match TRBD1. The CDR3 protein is CASRQTRDRGGYTF. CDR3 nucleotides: TGTGCCAGCAGGCAAACCCGGGACAGGGGTGGCTACACCTTC.